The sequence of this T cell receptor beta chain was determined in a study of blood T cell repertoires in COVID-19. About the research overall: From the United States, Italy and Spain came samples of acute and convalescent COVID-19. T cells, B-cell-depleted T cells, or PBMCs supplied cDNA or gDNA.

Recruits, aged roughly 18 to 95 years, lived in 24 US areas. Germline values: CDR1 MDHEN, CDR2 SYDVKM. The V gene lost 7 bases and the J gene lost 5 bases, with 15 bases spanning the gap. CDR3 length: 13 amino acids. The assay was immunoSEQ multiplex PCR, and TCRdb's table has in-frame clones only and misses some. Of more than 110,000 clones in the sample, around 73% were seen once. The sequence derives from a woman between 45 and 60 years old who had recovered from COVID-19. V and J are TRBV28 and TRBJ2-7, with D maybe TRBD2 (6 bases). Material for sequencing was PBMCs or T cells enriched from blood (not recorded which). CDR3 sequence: CASIMTGEHEQYF. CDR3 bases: TGTGCCAGCATTATGACGGGGGAACACGAGCAGTACTTC.